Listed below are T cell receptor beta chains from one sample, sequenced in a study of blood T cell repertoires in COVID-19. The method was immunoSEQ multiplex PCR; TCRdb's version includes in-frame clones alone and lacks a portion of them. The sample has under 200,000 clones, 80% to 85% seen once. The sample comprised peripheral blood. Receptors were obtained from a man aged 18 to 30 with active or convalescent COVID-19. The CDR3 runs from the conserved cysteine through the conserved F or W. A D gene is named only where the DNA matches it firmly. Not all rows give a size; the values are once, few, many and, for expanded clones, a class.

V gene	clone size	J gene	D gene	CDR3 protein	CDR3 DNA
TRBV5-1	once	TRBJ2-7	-	CASSLAGVSFDEQYF	TGCGCCAGCAGCTTGGCCGGGGTTTCGTTTGACGAGCAGTACTTC
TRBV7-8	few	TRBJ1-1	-	CASSFQTGNTEAFF	TGTGCCAGCAGCTTCCAAACAGGGAACACTGAAGCTTTCTTT
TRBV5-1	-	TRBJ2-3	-	CASSPTARTDLDTQYF	TGCGCCAGCAGCCCGACCGCCAGAACAGACCTAGATACGCAGTATTTT
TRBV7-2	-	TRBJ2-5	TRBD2	CASSLELAGGRETQYF	TGTGCCAGCAGCTTAGAACTAGCGGGGGGAAGGGAGACCCAGTACTTC
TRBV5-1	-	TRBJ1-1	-	CASSPRTQNTEAFF	TGCGCCAGCAGCCCTCGGACACAGAACACTGAAGCTTTCTTT
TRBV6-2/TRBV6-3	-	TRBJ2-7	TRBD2	CASSRTSGYHEQYF	TGTGCCAGCAGTCGGACTAGCGGGTACCACGAGCAGTACTTC
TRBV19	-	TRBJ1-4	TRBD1	CASSSLPGQATNEKLFF	TGTGCCAGTAGTTCATTACCAGGACAGGCAACTAATGAAAAACTGTTTTTT
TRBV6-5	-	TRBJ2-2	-	CASSYRGPGAGELFF	TGTGCCAGCAGTTACCGAGGGCCCGGGGCCGGGGAGCTGTTTTTT
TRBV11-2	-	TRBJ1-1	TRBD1	CASRRDRGTTEAFF	TGTGCCAGCAGGCGCGACAGGGGAACTACTGAAGCTTTCTTT
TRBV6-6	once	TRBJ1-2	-	CASRPDRTYGYTF	TGTGCCAGCAGACCTGACAGGACCTATGGCTACACCTTC
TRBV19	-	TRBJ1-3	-	CASSPTSVSSGNTIYF	TGTGCCAGTAGTCCAACCTCGGTTAGCTCTGGAAACACCATATATTTT
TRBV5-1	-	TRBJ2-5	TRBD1	CASSLEEDRRETQYF	TGCGCCAGCAGCTTGGAAGAGGACAGGAGAGAGACCCAGTACTTC
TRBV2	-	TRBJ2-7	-	CASSADSYEQYF	TGTGCCAGCAGTGCAGACAGTTACGAGCAGTACTTC
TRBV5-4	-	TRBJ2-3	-	CASSLDPVASTDTQYF	TGTGCCAGCAGCTTGGACCCAGTTGCTAGCACAGATACGCAGTATTTT
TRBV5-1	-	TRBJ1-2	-	CASRLERQGGYTF	TGCGCCAGCCGACTCGAGAGGCAGGGCGGCTACACCTTC
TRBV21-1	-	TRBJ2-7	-	CASTTPGKQGSQSPYEQYF	TGTGCCAGCACCACCCCGGGGAAACAGGGCTCCCAGTCCCCCTACGAGCAGTACTTC
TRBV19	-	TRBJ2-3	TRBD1	CASTNRGLSTDTQYF	TGTGCCAGCACAAACAGGGGGCTCAGCACAGATACGCAGTATTTT
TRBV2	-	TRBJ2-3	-	CASSVWQGYDTQYF	TGTGCCAGCAGTGTCTGGCAGGGATACGATACGCAGTATTTT
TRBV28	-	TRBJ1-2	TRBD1	CASRATGVGYGYTF	TGTGCCAGCAGAGCTACAGGGGTGGGCTATGGCTACACCTTC
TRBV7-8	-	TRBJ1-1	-	CASSVDMNTEAFF	TGTGCCAGCAGCGTAGACATGAACACTGAAGCTTTCTTT
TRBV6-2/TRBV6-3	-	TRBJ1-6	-	CASSSTTGLRGYNSPLHF	TGTGCCAGCAGTTCGACCACAGGGCTTCGGGGCTATAATTCACCCCTCCACTTT
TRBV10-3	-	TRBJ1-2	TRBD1	CAISRTGIDGYTF	TGTGCCATCAGCCGGACAGGGATTGATGGCTACACCTTC
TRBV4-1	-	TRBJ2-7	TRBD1	CASSQVQGAYEQYF	TGCGCCAGCAGCCAAGTTCAGGGGGCCTACGAGCAGTACTTC
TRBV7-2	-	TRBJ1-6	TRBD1	CASSFEGQIGPLHF	TGTGCCAGCAGCTTCGAGGGACAGATCGGACCCCTCCACTTT
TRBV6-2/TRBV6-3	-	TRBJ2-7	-	CASSYMMAEQYF	TGTGCCAGCAGTTACATGATGGCCGAGCAGTACTTC
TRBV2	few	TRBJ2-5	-	CASRQRVAEETQYF	TGTGCCAGCAGGCAGCGGGTAGCGGAAGAGACCCAGTACTTC
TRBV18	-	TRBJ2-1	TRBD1	CASSPDRDSYNEQFF	TGTGCCAGCTCCCCTGACAGGGACTCCTACAATGAGCAGTTCTTC
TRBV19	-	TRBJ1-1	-	CASSKDRWNTEAFF	TGTGCCAGTAGTAAGGACAGATGGAACACTGAAGCTTTCTTT
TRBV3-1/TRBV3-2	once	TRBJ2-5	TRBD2	CASTKEAGGQETQYF	TGTGCCAGCACTAAGGAAGCGGGGGGACAAGAGACCCAGTACTTC
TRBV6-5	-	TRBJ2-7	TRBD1	CASSSGTGVYEQYF	TGTGCCAGCAGTTCCGGGACAGGGGTCTACGAGCAGTACTTC
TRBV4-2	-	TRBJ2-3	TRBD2	CASSQDLMGTSGGGDTQYF	TGTGCCAGCAGCCAAGATCTAATGGGGACTAGCGGTGGTGGAGATACGCAGTATTTT
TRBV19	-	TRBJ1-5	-	CASSIQVSGNQPQHF	TGTGCCAGTAGTATCCAGGTGTCGGGCAATCAGCCCCAGCATTTT
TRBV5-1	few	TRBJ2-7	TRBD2	CASSLGLAGGLSSYEQYF	TGCGCCAGCAGCTTGGGACTAGCGGGGGGGCTGAGCTCCTACGAGCAGTACTTC
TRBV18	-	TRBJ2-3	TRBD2	CASSPPTSGGPYTQYF	TGTGCCAGCTCACCACCGACTAGCGGGGGGCCGTATACGCAGTATTTT
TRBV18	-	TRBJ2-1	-	CASSPAGVYNEQFF	TGTGCCAGCTCACCGGCGGGCGTATACAATGAGCAGTTCTTC
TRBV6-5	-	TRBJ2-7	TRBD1	CASSPRTGMAYEQYF	TGTGCCAGCAGTCCCCGGACAGGGATGGCCTACGAGCAGTACTTC
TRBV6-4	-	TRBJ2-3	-	CASSDSGNLGPDTQYF	TGTGCCAGCAGTGATTCCGGAAACCTAGGCCCAGATACGCAGTATTTT
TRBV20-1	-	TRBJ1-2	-	CSARGYTF	TGCAGTGCGCGGGGCTACACCTTC
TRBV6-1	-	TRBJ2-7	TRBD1	CASSEYGVGGYSYEQYF	TGTGCCAGCAGTGAATACGGCGTAGGGGGCTATTCCTACGAGCAGTACTTC
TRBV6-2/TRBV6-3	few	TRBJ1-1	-	CASSYYPHSTEAFF	TGTGCCAGCAGTTACTATCCCCACTCCACTGAAGCTTTCTTT
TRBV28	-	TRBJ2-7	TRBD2	CASRNLGLAGYEQYF	TGTGCCAGCCGCAACCTGGGCCTAGCGGGGTACGAGCAGTACTTC
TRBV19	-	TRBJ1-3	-	CASTRRASNGNTIYF	TGTGCCAGTACCCGCAGGGCTTCGAATGGAAACACCATATATTTT
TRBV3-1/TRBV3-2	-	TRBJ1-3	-	CASSQGVNSGNTIYF	TGTGCCAGCAGCCAAGGTGTCAACTCTGGAAACACCATATATTTT
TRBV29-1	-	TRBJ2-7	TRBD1	CSVESGQGAGYEQYF	TGCAGCGTCGAATCCGGACAGGGGGCGGGGTACGAGCAGTACTTC
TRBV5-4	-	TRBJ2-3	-	CASSSRSDSLSTDTQYF	TGTGCCAGCAGCTCACGTTCCGACTCACTTAGCACAGATACGCAGTATTTT
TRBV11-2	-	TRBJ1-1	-	CASSFARDTEAFF	TGTGCCAGCAGCTTCGCCCGGGACACTGAAGCTTTCTTT
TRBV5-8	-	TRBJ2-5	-	CASSLTRLSGQETQYF	TGTGCCAGCAGCTTAACCCGCCTGAGCGGCCAAGAGACCCAGTACTTC
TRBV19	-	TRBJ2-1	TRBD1	CASSWGQGPSYNEQFF	TGTGCCAGTAGTTGGGGACAGGGGCCATCATACAATGAGCAGTTCTTC
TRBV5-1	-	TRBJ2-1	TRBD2	CASSLGGTSGINEQFF	TGCGCCAGCAGCTTGGGGGGGACTAGCGGGATCAATGAGCAGTTCTTC
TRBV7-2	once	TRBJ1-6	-	CASSLTGVNSPLHF	TGTGCCAGCAGCTTAACCGGGGTTAATTCACCCCTCCACTTT
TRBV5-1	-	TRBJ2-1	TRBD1	CASSLASGTGELSRRFF	TGCGCCAGCAGCTTGGCGAGTGGGACAGGGGAACTCAGTCGCCGGTTCTTC